The source of this TCR beta chain is a study of blood T cell repertoires in COVID-19. In its sample, this clone was seen once. V lost 3 bases, J lost 4 bases, and 9 bases lay in between. CDR3 length: 13 amino acids. The method was immunoSEQ multiplex PCR; TCRdb's version includes in-frame clones alone and lacks a portion of them. The sample lists 55,000 to 65,000 clones, 89% occurring once. The chain joins TRBV12-3 or TRBV12-4 to TRBJ1-1; D is undetermined. Sequenced sample: peripheral blood. This TCR came from a woman aged 60 to 75 with active COVID-19. The DNA of the CDR3 is TGTGCCAGCAGTTTCCTGGTTAGCACTGAAGCTTTCTTT. This gives the protein CASSFLVSTEAFF.